This T cell receptor (beta chain) was identified in a study of T cell responses to AZD1222 COVID-19 vaccine. About the research overall: Investigators merged groups given second doses at roughly 4 or roughly 12 weeks.

Clones were read by immunoSEQ multiplex PCR, and TCRdb kept only the in-frame ones, dropping some. The sample yields about 120,000 clones, roughly 89% seen once. Study observations and caveats: Spike-specific TCR breadth rose after two AZD1222 doses, and depth rose as well. Seropositive at baseline were only 5 to 7 AZD1222 recipients. CD4 TCRs linked to vaccination spanned spike, dominating at 160-218 and 743-854.

This CDR3 spans 12 amino acids. Germline values: CDR1 SGDLS, CDR2 YYNGEE. The ends were cut back, 6 bases at V and 2 bases at J, with 8 bases in the middle. Regarding this clone: Its antigen remains unidentified.

The TCR comes from an adult in good health. The sample here was peripheral blood, taken on day 0 of AZD1222 vaccination. The rearrangement links TRBV9 to TRBJ1-2, with D maybe TRBD1 (5 bases). The CDR3 region has the DNA TGTGCCAGCACCGGGGGAAACTATGGCTACACCTTC. This codes for CASTGGNYGYTF.